Each of the 28 T cell receptor beta chains below was sequenced from the same sample in a study of cytomegalovirus exposure and HLA in healthy donors. PCR used 60 Vbeta primers and 13 Jbeta primers. Method: immunoSEQ multiplex PCR; TCRdb's copy keeps in-frame clones and lacks some. The sample includes some 160,000 clones, approximately 83% of them seen just once. Sample: PBMCs. These receptor sequences come from a woman aged 40 to 50 in good health and CMV-seronegative.

The chain uses TRBV5-4 and TRBJ2-3; 14 nucleotides match TRBD2. This CDR3 spans 17 amino acids. CDR1 and CDR2 (germline): SGHNT, YYREEE (reference sequence). The ends lost 2 bases at V and 0 bases at J; junction bases unmatched: 2. The CDR3 region has the DNA TGTGCCAGCAGCTTTAGACTAGCGGGGGGGAGCACAGATACGCAGTATTTT. Its translation: CASSFRLAGGSTDTQYF.

This clone appeared once. The chain uses TRBV5-1 and TRBJ2-5; TRBD2 is a possible D gene (6 bases). The germline V gene has CDR1 SGHRS and CDR2 YFSETQ. The CDR3 is 15 residues long. Trimming cost V 7 bases and J 5 bases, with 21 bases left between them. DNA for the CDR3: TGCGCCAGCTCCCTGGGGGGTTCCTTCGGGGAGACCCAGTACTTC. It specifies CASSLGGSFGETQYF.

V is TRBV19 and J is TRBJ1-6; D is perhaps TRBD1 (6 bases). Germline CDR1 reads LNHDA; CDR2 reads SQIVND (reference sequence). The CDR3 has 13 residues. V shed 6 bases and J shed 9 bases, with 12 bases lying between them. The chain's CDR3 is CASSQDRPSPLHF. Here the CDR3 DNA reads TGTGCCAGTAGCCAAGACAGGCCTTCACCCCTCCACTTT.

The chain is built from TRBV5-1 and TRBJ2-3; 8 nucleotides line up with TRBD1. CDR3 length: 14 residues. Germline values: CDR1 SGHRS, CDR2 YFSETQ. V lost 4 bases, J lost 6 bases, and 7 bases stayed unmatched. In DNA form, the CDR3 reads TGCGCCAGCAGCCCGACAGGGGCGGGGGATACGCAGTATTTT. Amino acids: CASSPTGAGDTQYF.

This chain joins TRBV9 and TRBJ1-2, with unresolved D. Trimming left V 4 bases short and J 3 bases short, with 19 bases between. The germline V gene encodes CDR1 SGDLS and CDR2 YYNGEE. The CDR3 covers 16 residues. The CDR3 nucleotides are TGTGCCAGCAGCTTATCGAATAGCGCTCCCCACTATGGCTACACCTTC. As protein: CASSLSNSAPHYGYTF.

This clone was counted only a few times. The chain employs TRBV5-1 and TRBJ2-2; 8 bases fit TRBD1. The germline CDR1 and CDR2 sequences are SGHRS and YFSETQ. The CDR3 sequence is 16 residues long. Trimming took 2 bases from V and 4 from J; bases not matched to a gene: 7. CDR3 residues: CASSFTGGSGTGELFF. CDR3 in DNA: TGCGCCAGCAGCTTCACAGGGGGATCTGGCACCGGGGAGCTGTTTTTT.

This rearrangement joins TRBV5-1 to TRBJ2-3; D perhaps matches TRBD1 (6 bases). The CDR3 extends over 14 amino acids. Trimming shortened V by 0 bases and J by 5 bases, and 10 bases separated the two germline ends. Germline loops: CDR1 SGHRS, CDR2 YFSETQ. The CDR3 here is CASSLGGGLDTQYF. In nucleotides, the CDR3 is TGCGCCAGCAGCTTGGGTGGGGGCCTAGATACGCAGTATTTT.

V and J are TRBV7-6 and TRBJ2-7, with a weak D call TRBD2 (5 bases). This CDR3 has 13 amino acids. Per the germline V gene, CDR1 is SGHVS and CDR2 is FNYEAQ. Trimming took off 4 bases at V and 3 bases at J, with 10 bases between the two ends. This chain's CDR3 is CASSSSRGYEQYF. CDR3 sequence (DNA): TGTGCCAGCAGCTCCTCTCGGGGCTACGAGCAGTACTTC.

The chain employs TRBV27 and TRBJ1-5; weak D call: TRBD1 (5 bases). The CDR3 is 14 amino acids. Trimming stripped 6 bases from V and 4 bases from J, with 13 bases between. The germline V gene encodes CDR1 MNHEY and CDR2 SMNVEV (reference sequence). The CDR3 DNA follows: TGTGCCAGCAGGCCAGGGCGGAATAATCAGCCCCAGCATTTT. This codes for CASRPGRNNQPQHF.

V usage is TRBV18 and J usage is TRBJ2-1; D call uncertain. The CDR3 sequence is 14 residues long. The V end was cut by 6 bases, the J end by 5 bases, with 14 bases between. Germline assignment: CDR1 KGHSH and CDR2 LQKENI. CDR3 residues: CASSPQSKNNEQFF. The CDR3 DNA sequence: TGTGCCAGCTCCCCGCAAAGCAAAAACAATGAGCAGTTCTTC. The whole variable domain, remainder taken from reference TRBV18 and TRBJ2-1, is NAGVMQNPRHLVRRRGQEARLRCSPMKGHSHVYWYRQLPEEGLKFMVYLQKENIIDESGMPKERFSAEFPKEGPSILRIQQVVRGDSAAYFCASSPQSKNNEQFFGPGTRLTVL.

This chain links TRBV5-1 with TRBJ1-2; 7 nucleotides line up with TRBD1. Germline loops: CDR1 SGHRS, CDR2 YFSETQ. V lost 2 bases and J lost 0; bases outside the gene matches: 13. This CDR3 spans 18 amino acids. Here the CDR3 reads CASSFKAGTETTNYGYTF. CDR3 in DNA: TGCGCCAGCAGCTTCAAAGCCGGGACAGAGACTACTAACTATGGCTACACCTTC. Full variable domain (missing parts from reference TRBV5-1 and TRBJ1-2): KAGVTQTPRYLIKTRGQQVTLSCSPISGHRSVSWYQQTPGQGLQFLFEYFSETQRNKGNFPGRFSGRQFSNSRSEMNVSTLELGDSALYLCASSFKAGTETTNYGYTFGSGTRLTVV.

The CDR3 loop is CASSSLDRGLGKLFF. CDR3 nucleotides: TGTGCCAGCAGCTCTTTAGACAGGGGGCTTGGGAAACTGTTTTTT. The chain employs TRBV5-4 and TRBJ1-4; 10 bases line up with TRBD1. The ends lost 3 bases at V and 11 bases at J; junction bases unmatched: 10. Per the germline V gene, CDR1 is SGHNT and CDR2 is YYREEE (reference sequence). This CDR3 comprises 15 residues.

The chain carries TRBV20-1 and TRBJ1-2; TRBD1 matches at 10 bases. The CDR3 contains 11 residues. Germline V gene sequence: CDR1 DFQATT, CDR2 SNEGSKA (reference sequence). V shed 6 bases, J shed 7 bases, and the junction held 2 bases outside the gene matches. CDR3 nucleotide sequence: TGCAGTGCCGGGACAGGGGCTGGCTACACCTTC. As protein: CSAGTGAGYTF.

The chain links TRBV6-5 to TRBJ2-3; perhaps TRBD1 as D (8 bases). V lost 3 bases to trimming and J lost 1 base, with 11 bases between them. Germline values: CDR1 MNHEY, CDR2 SVGAGI. The CDR3 has 15 amino acids. CDR3 sequence reads: CASSYTGGGTDTQYF. The CDR3 nucleotides read TGTGCCAGCAGTTATACAGGGGGGGGCACAGATACGCAGTATTTT.

The gene calls are TRBV6-1 and TRBJ2-1, with 11 bases matching TRBD2. In germline, CDR1 is MNHNS, CDR2 SASEGT. After removal of 6 bases from V and 8 bases from J, the junction contained 9 bases not matched to a gene. The CDR3 totals 15 residues. CDR3 loop: CASRAGLAEWYEQFF. In nucleotides, the CDR3 is TGTGCCAGCAGGGCGGGACTAGCGGAGTGGTATGAGCAGTTCTTC.

The chain couples TRBV29-1 to TRBJ2-1; a weak D match, TRBD1 (6 bases). CDR1 is SQVTM and CDR2 is ANQGSEA in the germline V gene. The CDR3 is 13 amino acids. V was cut by 6 bases and J by 9 bases, with 18 bases left in between. The CDR3 bases are TGCAGCGTGGAATCCAAACAGGGAACTGAGCAGTTCTTC. It is translated as CSVESKQGTEQFF.

Details on this clone: Sequence at one end of the junction differs from germline and may be a read error. The chain recombines TRBV7-9 with TRBJ2-5; 10 positions agree with TRBD2. The DNA end lines up better with TRBJ2-7; the J call may be wrong. CDR1 is SEHNR, CDR2 FQNEAQ, per germline (reference sequence). CDR3 length: 14 residues. CDR3: CSSSLALAGDEQYF. The CDR3 DNA sequence: TGTTCCAGCAGCTTAGCCCTAGCGGGGGACGAGCAGTACTTC.

This clone was seen a handful of times. The V call is TRBV7-9, the J call TRBJ1-4, with TRBD1 as a possible D gene (5 bases). V was trimmed by 5 bases and J by 0 bases, leaving 7 bases between them. This CDR3 comprises 14 residues. Germline loops: CDR1 SEHNR, CDR2 FQNEAQ (reference sequence). CDR3 amino acids: CASSPGATNEKLFF. For the CDR3, the DNA is TGTGCCAGCAGCCCGGGGGCAACTAATGAAAAACTGTTTTTT.

The chain employs TRBV27 and TRBJ2-2, with D perhaps matching TRBD1 (5 bases). Per germline, CDR1 MNHEY and CDR2 SMNVEV (reference sequence). The CDR3 contains 14 residues. Trimming cost V 6 bases and J 5 bases, with 13 bases left between them. The CDR3 sequence: CASRVQGGTGELFF. The DNA of the CDR3 is TGTGCCAGCAGGGTCCAGGGTGGAACCGGGGAGCTGTTTTTT.

Only one count was recorded for this clone. V is TRBV19 and J is TRBJ2-7; D remains ambiguous. Trimming left V 1 base short and J 2 bases short, with 9 bases between. The CDR3 contains 14 residues. Germline CDR1 LNHDA, CDR2 SQIVND (reference sequence). CDR3 DNA sequence: TGTGCCAGTAGTATAGCTGGGCCCACCTACGAGCAGTACTTC. Translation: CASSIAGPTYEQYF.

This clone has just a few counts. This sequence joins TRBV4-2 and TRBJ1-4; no reliable D call. The germline gives CDR1 LGHNA, CDR2 YNFKEQ. There are 14 residues in the CDR3. The V end lost 3 bases, the J end lost 8 bases, and 13 bases lay between the germline ends. Here the CDR3 reads CASSQRGDIEKLFF. The CDR3 nucleotides are TGTGCCAGCAGCCAGCGGGGAGACATAGAAAAACTGTTTTTT.

This clone has a single count. The chain combines TRBV7-8 with TRBJ2-5, with 9 positions matching TRBD2. CDR1 and CDR2 (germline): SGHVS, FQNEAQ. The CDR3 spans 16 residues. Unmatched junction bases numbered 8, after V lost 1 base and J lost 5 bases. The CDR3 sequence is CASSLDAGGPGETQYF. The CDR3 coding sequence is TGTGCCAGCAGCTTAGATGCGGGGGGGCCGGGGGAGACCCAGTACTTC.

The chain carries TRBV5-5 and TRBJ2-2; TRBD1 agrees at 9 bases. Germline-derived CDR1 and CDR2 are SGHKS and YYEKEE (reference sequence). The CDR3 runs 14 residues. J was trimmed by 1 base and V by 5 bases; bases with no gene match: 0. The CDR3 loop is CASRGQGNTGELFF. The CDR3 bases are TGTGCCAGCAGGGGACAGGGGAACACCGGGGAGCTGTTTTTT.

The CDR3: CASSARDTTNEKLFF. The CDR3, as DNA: TGTGCCAGCAGCGCCCGGGACACAACTAATGAAAAACTGTTTTTT. The genes are TRBV9 and TRBJ1-4, with TRBD1 as a possible D gene (6 bases). Trimming removed 3 bases at V and 0 bases at J, with 9 bases between. Germline CDR1 reads SGDLS; CDR2 reads YYNGEE. The CDR3 spans 15 residues.

The chain joins TRBV13 to TRBJ1-1, with TRBD1 matching over 7 bases. V was clipped by 5 bases and J by 0 bases; unmatched bases: 6. Germline assignment: CDR1 PRHDT and CDR2 FYEKMQ (reference sequence). The CDR3 sequence is 15 residues long. The DNA of the CDR3 is TGTGCCAGCAGCCCGGGGACAGTCATGAACACTGAAGCTTTCTTT. It is translated as CASSPGTVMNTEAFF.

This chain uses TRBV4-2 with TRBJ2-2, with a weak D call TRBD1 (5 bases). Trimming took off 2 bases at V and 3 bases at J, with 16 bases between the two ends. In germline, CDR1 is LGHNA, CDR2 YNFKEQ. This CDR3 has 17 amino acids. CDR3 region: CASSQTPGQAYTGELFF. As DNA, the CDR3 is TGTGCCAGCAGCCAAACCCCAGGGCAGGCCTACACCGGGGAGCTGTTTTTT.

This clone appeared once. The V gene is TRBV7-9, the J gene TRBJ1-1; TRBD1 might be the D (6 bases). V lost 0 bases and J lost 1, with 9 bases in between. The CDR3 has 15 amino acids. Germline V gives CDR1 SEHNR, CDR2 FQNEAQ (reference sequence). CDR3 nucleotide sequence: TGTGCCAGCAGCTTAGCTGACAGGAGGAACACTGAAGCTTTCTTT. Protein sequence: CASSLADRRNTEAFF.

This clone was observed a few times. The chain joins TRBV5-1 to TRBJ2-7, with D tentatively TRBD2 (5 bases). Germline V gene lookup returns CDR1 SGHRS and CDR2 YFSETQ. This CDR3 is built from 14 residues. V dropped 0 bases and J dropped 2 bases, with 9 bases sitting between them. The CDR3 here is CASSLEDGTYEQYF. The CDR3 region has the DNA TGCGCCAGCAGCTTGGAGGACGGGACCTACGAGCAGTACTTC.